These 5 T cell receptor beta chains share one sample of origin, sequenced in a study of low-dose radiotherapy and immunotherapy resistance in tumors. Time point in this sample: after trial treatment. Treatment in this sample: LDRT plus nivolumab, ipilimumab, low-dose cyclophosphamide and aspirin (RACIN trial). Covering alpha and beta chains, TRAV- and TRBV-specific primers were used for the first-strand cDNA. Both a constant-region primer and a V-primer adapter served to amplify TCRs across approximately 19 PCR cycles. TCRdb ran MiXCR on the reads and lists one entry per CDR3 protein. The sample has some 94,000 distinct CDR3 sequences, around 20% seen once. Sequencing was performed on PBMCs, taken after low-dose radiotherapy plus immunotherapy. These receptors originate from a female donor with ovarian cancer.

The chain combines TRBV2 with TRBJ2-1; D is ambiguous. V lost 4 bases and J lost 7, with 5 bases in between. Germline values: CDR1 SNHLY, CDR2 FYNNEI. CDR3 length: 11 amino acids. The CDR3 nucleotides are TGTGCCAGCAGTGGGTTTAATGAGCAGTTCTTC. Translation gives CASSGFNEQFF.

This clonotype was observed many times. The chain joins TRBV19 to TRBJ1-5; D is uncertain. Germline V gene lookup returns CDR1 LNHDA and CDR2 SQIVND (reference sequence). V dropped 1 base and J dropped 3 bases, with 10 bases sitting between them. This CDR3 comprises 15 residues. The CDR3: CASSIGLILNQPQHF. The CDR3 nucleotides read TGTGCCAGTAGTATAGGTTTGATTCTCAATCAGCCCCAGCATTTT.

This sequence joins TRBV6-2 or TRBV6-3 and TRBJ2-2, with D maybe TRBD1 (7 bases). Trimming cost V 2 bases and J 1 base, with 17 bases left between them. The germline V gene encodes CDR1 MNHEY and CDR2 SVGEGT. This CDR3 has 18 residues. The CDR3 region is CASSYRKSGGLNTGELFF. The CDR3 DNA is TGTGCCAGCAGTTACCGGAAATCAGGGGGGCTGAACACCGGGGAGCTGTTTTTT.

Ten or more counts support this clonotype. The chain uses TRBV20-1 and TRBJ2-3; D is ambiguous. Trimming shortened V by 1 base and J by 6 bases, and 5 bases separated the two germline ends. The V gene's germline CDR1 is DFQATT and CDR2 SNEGSKA (reference sequence). The length of the CDR3 is 11 residues. The CDR3 nucleotides read TGCAGTGCTAGAGTGGGGGATACGCAGTATTTT. Translation: CSARVGDTQYF.

This clonotype showed up many times. The gene calls are TRBV5-4 and TRBJ2-3; TRBD2 is a possible D gene (6 bases). Germline assignment: CDR1 SGHNT and CDR2 YYREEE (reference sequence). The CDR3 sequence is 15 residues long. V was cut by 5 bases and J by 4 bases, with 17 bases left in between. The CDR3, as DNA: TGTGCCAGCAGAAACAACCGGGACTCCCCAGATACGCAGTATTTT. It is translated as CASRNNRDSPDTQYF.